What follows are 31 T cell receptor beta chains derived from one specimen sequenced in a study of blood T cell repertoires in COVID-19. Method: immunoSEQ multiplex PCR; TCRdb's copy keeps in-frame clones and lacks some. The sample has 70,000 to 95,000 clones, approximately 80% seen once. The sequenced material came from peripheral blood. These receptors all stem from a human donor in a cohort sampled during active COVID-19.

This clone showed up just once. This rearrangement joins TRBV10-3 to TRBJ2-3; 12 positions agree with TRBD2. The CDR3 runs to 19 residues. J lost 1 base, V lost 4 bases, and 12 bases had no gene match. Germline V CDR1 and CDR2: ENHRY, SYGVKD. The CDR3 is CAISAYTSGGPPRTDTQYF. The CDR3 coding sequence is TGTGCCATCAGTGCCTATACTAGCGGGGGGCCCCCTCGCACAGATACGCAGTATTTT.

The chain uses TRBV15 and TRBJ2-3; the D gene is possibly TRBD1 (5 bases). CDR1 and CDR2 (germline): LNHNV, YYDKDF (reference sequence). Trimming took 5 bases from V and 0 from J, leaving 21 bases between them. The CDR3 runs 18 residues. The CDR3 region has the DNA TGTGCCACCAGCGCCACCCCCCACAGGACGACTAGCACAGATACGCAGTATTTT. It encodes CATSATPHRTTSTDTQYF.

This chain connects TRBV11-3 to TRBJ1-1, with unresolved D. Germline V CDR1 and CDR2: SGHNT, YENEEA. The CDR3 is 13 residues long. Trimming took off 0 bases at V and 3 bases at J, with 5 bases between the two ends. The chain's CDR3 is CASSLDSHTEAFF. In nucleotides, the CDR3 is TGTGCCAGCAGCTTAGACAGTCACACTGAAGCTTTCTTT.

CDR3: CASSFRGGQEGPQHF. CDR3 nucleotide sequence: TGTGCCAGCAGCTTCAGGGGAGGGCAGGAGGGGCCCCAGCATTTT. The chain carries TRBV7-2 and TRBJ1-5, with TRBD1 as a possible D gene (6 bases). CDR3 size: 15 residues. The germline gives CDR1 SGHTA, CDR2 FQGNSA. Trimming pared 3 bases from V and 9 bases from J, leaving 18 bases between.

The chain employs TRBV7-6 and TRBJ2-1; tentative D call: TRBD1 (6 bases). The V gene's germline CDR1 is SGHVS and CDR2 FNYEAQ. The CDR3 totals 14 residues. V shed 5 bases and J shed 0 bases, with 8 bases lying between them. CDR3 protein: CASSKTGSYNEQFF. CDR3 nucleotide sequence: TGTGCCAGCAGCAAGACAGGCTCCTACAATGAGCAGTTCTTC.

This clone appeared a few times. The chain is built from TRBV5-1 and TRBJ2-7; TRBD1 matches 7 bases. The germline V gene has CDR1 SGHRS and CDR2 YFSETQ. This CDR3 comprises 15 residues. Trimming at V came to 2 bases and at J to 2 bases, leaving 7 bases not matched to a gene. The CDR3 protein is CASSFSSTGTYEQYF. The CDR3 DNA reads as TGCGCCAGCAGCTTTTCCTCGACAGGGACCTACGAGCAGTACTTC.

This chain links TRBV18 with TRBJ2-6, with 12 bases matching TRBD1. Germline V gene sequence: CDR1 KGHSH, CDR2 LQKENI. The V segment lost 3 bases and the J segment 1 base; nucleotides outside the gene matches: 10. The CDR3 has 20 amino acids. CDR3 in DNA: TGTGCCAGCTCACCTTTACTTGGGACAGGGGGCCCTTCTGGGGCCAACGTCCTGACTTTC. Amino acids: CASSPLLGTGGPSGANVLTF.

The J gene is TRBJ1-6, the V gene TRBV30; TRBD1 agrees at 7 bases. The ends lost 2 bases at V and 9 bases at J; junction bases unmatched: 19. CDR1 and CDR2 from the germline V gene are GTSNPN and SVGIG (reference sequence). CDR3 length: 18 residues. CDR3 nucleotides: TGTGCCTGGAGTCCCCCCAGGGGGTACGGGCCCACGGCTTCACCCCTCCACTTT. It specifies CAWSPPRGYGPTASPLHF. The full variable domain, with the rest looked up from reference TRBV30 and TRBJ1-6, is SQTIHQWPATLVQPVGSPLSLECTVEGTSNPNLYWYRQAAGRGLQLLFYSVGIGQISSEVPQNLSASRPQDRQFILSSKKLLLSDSGFYLCAWSPPRGYGPTASPLHFGNGTRLTVT.

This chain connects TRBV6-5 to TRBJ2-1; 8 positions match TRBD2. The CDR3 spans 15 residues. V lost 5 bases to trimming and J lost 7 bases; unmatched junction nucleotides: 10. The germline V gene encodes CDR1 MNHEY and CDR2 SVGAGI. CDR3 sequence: CASSLTGGRLNEQFF. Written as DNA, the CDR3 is TGTGCCAGCAGTCTCACGGGGGGGCGTTTGAATGAGCAGTTCTTC.

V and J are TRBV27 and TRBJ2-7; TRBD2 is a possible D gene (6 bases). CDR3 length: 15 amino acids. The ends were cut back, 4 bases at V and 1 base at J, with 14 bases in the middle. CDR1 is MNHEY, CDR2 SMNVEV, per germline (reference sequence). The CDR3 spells CASSSTGRASYEQYF. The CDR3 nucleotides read TGTGCCAGCAGTTCCACCGGGAGAGCATCCTACGAGCAGTACTTC.

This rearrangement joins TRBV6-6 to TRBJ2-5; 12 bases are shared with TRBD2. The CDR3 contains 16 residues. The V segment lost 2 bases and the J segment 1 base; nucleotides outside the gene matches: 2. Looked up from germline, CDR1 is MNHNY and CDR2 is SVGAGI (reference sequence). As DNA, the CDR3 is TGTGCCAGCAGTTACGGACTAGCGGGGCGCCAAGAGACCCAGTACTTC. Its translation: CASSYGLAGRQETQYF.

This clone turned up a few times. The CDR3 reads CAISGGPSSYEQYF. In nucleotides, the CDR3 is TGTGCCATCAGTGGAGGGCCGAGCTCCTACGAGCAGTACTTC. This rearrangement joins TRBV10-3 to TRBJ2-7, with D tentatively TRBD2 (5 bases). The CDR3 length is 14 residues. V lost 4 bases and J lost 0, with 10 bases in between. Germline V lookup: CDR1 ENHRY, CDR2 SYGVKD.

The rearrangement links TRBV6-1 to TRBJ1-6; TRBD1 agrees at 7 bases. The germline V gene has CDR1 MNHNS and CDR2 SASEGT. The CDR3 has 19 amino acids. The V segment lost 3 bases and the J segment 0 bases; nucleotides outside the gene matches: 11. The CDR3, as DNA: TGTGCCAGCAGTGAGCGCACAGGGGTTATACTCTCCTATAATTCACCCCTCCACTTT. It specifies CASSERTGVILSYNSPLHF.

The CDR3 loop reads CASSQIAESAEAFF. The CDR3, as DNA: TGTGCCAGCAGCCAAATAGCTGAGTCGGCTGAAGCTTTCTTT. The chain couples TRBV3-1 (or the pseudogene TRBV3-2) to TRBJ1-1; no reliable D call. CDR3 length: 14 residues. CDR1 LGHDT and CDR2 YNNKEL come from the germline V gene (reference sequence). The V and J ends lost 2 bases and 6 bases respectively, with 13 bases between them.

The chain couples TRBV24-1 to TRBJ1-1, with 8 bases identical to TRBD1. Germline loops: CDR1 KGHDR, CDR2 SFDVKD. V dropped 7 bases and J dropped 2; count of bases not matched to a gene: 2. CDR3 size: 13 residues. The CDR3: CATRDRGNTEAFF. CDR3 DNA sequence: TGTGCCACCAGAGACAGGGGTAACACTGAAGCTTTCTTT.

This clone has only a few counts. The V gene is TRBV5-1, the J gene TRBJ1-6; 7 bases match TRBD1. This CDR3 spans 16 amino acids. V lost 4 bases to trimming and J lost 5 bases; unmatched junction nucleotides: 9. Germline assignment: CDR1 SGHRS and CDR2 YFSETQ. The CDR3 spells CASSQDRVENNSPLHF. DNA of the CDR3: TGCGCCAGCAGCCAAGACAGGGTGGAAAATAATTCACCCCTCCACTTT.

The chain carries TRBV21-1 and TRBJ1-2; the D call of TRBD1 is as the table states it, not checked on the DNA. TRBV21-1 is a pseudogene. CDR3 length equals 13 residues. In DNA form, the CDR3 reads TGTGCTCCTGCCAGCCGGGACAGGTCAGGCTACACCTTC. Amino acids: CAPASRDRSGYTF.

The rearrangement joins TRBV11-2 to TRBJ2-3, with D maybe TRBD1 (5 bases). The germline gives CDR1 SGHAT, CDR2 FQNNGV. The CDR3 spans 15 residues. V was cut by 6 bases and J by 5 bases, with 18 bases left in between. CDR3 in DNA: TGTGCCAGCAGAAACGGGCCAGGGCCGCAAGATACGCAGTATTTT. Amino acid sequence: CASRNGPGPQDTQYF.

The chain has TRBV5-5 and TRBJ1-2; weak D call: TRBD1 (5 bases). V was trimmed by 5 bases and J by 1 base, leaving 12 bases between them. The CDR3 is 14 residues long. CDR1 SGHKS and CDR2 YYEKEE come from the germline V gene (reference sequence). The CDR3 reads CASSYDSINYGYTF. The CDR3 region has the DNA TGTGCCAGCAGTTATGACAGTATTAACTATGGCTACACCTTC.

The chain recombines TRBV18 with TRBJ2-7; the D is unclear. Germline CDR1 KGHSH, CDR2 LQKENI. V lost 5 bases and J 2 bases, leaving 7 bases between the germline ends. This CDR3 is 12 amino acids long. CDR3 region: CASSGQTYEQYF. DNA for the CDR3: TGTGCCAGCTCAGGGCAGACCTACGAGCAGTACTTC. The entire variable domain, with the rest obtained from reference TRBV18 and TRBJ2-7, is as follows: NAGVMQNPRHLVRRRGQEARLRCSPMKGHSHVYWYRQLPEEGLKFMVYLQKENIIDESGMPKERFSAEFPKEGPSILRIQQVVRGDSAAYFCASSGQTYEQYFGPGTRLTVT.

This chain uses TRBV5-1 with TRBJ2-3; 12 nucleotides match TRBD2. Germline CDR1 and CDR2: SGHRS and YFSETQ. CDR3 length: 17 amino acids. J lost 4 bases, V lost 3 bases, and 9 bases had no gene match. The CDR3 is CASSSIGLAGLSDTQYF. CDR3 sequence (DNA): TGCGCCAGCAGCTCAATCGGACTAGCGGGGTTGTCAGATACGCAGTATTTT.

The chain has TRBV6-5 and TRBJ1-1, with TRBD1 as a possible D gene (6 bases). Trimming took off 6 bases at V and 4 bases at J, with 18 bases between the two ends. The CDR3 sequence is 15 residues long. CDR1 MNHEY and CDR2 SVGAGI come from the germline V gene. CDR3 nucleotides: TGTGCCAGCAGCTTAAGCCGAGGGGGTGGCACTGAAGCTTTCTTT. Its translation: CASSLSRGGGTEAFF.

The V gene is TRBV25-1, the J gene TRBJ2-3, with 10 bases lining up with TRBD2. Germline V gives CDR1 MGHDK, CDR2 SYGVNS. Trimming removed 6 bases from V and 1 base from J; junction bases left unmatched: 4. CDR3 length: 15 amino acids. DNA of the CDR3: TGTGCCAGCAGAGCCGGGACTAGCGGCACAGATACGCAGTATTTT. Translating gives CASRAGTSGTDTQYF.

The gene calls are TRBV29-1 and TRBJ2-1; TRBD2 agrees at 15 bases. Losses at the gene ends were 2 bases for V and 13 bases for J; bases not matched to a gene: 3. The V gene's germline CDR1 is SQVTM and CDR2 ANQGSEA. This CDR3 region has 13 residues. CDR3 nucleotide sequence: TGCAGCGTTGAACGGGGACTAGCGGGGGGTCAGTTCTTC. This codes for CSVERGLAGGQFF.

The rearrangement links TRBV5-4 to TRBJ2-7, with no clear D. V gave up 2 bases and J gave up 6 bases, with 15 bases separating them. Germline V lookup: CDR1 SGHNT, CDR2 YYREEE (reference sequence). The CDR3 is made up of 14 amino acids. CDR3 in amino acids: CASSFRGAGSEQYF. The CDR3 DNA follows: TGTGCCAGCAGCTTTCGAGGCGCCGGTAGCGAGCAGTACTTC.

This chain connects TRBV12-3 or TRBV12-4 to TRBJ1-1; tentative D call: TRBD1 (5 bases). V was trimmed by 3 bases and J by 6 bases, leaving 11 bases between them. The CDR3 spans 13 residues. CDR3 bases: TGTGCCAGCAGTTTTTCAGGGATCGCTGAAGCTTTCTTT. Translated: CASSFSGIAEAFF.

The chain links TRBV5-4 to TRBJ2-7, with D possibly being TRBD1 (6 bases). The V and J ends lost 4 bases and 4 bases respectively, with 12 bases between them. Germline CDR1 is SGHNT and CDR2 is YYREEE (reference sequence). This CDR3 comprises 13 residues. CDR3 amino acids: CASSGDRMYEQYF. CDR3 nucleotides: TGTGCCAGCAGCGGAGACAGGATGTACGAGCAGTACTTC.

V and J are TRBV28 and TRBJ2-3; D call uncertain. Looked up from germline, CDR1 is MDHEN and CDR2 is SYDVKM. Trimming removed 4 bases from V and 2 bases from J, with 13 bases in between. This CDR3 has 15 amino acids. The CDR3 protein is CASSSSRPSTDTQYF. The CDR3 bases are TGTGCCAGCAGTTCCAGTCGCCCCTCCACAGATACGCAGTATTTT.

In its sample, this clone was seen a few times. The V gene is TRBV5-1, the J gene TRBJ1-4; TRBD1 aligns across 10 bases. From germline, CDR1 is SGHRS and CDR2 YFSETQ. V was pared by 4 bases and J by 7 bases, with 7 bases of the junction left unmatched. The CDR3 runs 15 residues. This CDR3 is CASSTGTGAFEKLFF. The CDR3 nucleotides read TGCGCCAGCAGCACCGGGACAGGGGCGTTTGAAAAACTGTTTTTT. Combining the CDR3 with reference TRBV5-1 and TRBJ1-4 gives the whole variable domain KAGVTQTPRYLIKTRGQQVTLSCSPISGHRSVSWYQQTPGQGLQFLFEYFSETQRNKGNFPGRFSGRQFSNSRSEMNVSTLELGDSALYLCASSTGTGAFEKLFFGSGTQLSVL.

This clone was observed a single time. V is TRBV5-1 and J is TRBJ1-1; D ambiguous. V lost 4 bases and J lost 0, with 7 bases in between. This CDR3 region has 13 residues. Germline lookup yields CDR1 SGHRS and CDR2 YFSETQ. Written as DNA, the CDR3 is TGCGCCAGCAGCCCTTCCGTGAACACTGAAGCTTTCTTT. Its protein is CASSPSVNTEAFF.

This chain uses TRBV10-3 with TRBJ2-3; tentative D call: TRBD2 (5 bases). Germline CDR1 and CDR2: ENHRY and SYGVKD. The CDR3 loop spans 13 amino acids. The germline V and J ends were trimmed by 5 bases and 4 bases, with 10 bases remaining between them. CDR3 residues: CAISTLAADTQYF. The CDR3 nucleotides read TGTGCCATCAGTACCCTAGCCGCAGATACGCAGTATTTT.